The table lists the clone carrying this TCR beta chain with a few counts. Authors' data handling: For nucleated cells, counts were estimated from reference gene primer amplification. Sequencing was performed with immunoSEQ multiplex PCR; in TCRdb, only in-frame clones are kept and a portion is missing. V and J calls and clone size are given by that table; D and trimming were obtained from the DNA. The sample lists more than 60,000 clones; 80% were seen once. These data originate in a study of blood T cell repertoires in COVID-19. Turning to the study itself: The study drew acute and convalescent COVID-19 samples from the United States, Italy and Spain. Nucleic acid was either cDNA or gDNA, and it came from T cells, B-cell-depleted T cells, or PBMCs.

Germline CDR1 SGHVS, CDR2 FNYEAQ. CDR3 length: 16 residues. Trimming took off 5 bases at V and 3 bases at J, with 17 bases between the two ends. The receptor comes from a man in his sixties with active or convalescent COVID-19. The sequenced material came from peripheral blood. The rearrangement links TRBV7-6 to TRBJ1-5; no reliable D call. CDR3: CASSLYRSSYNQPQHF. CDR3 coding DNA: TGTGCCAGCAGCCTCTACCGGAGTAGCTACAATCAGCCCCAGCATTTT.